Detailed here is one T cell receptor (beta chain). In the original workflow: Reference gene primer amplification gave estimated nucleated cell counts. Sequencing used immunoSEQ multiplex PCR; TCRdb keeps in-frame clones, though not all of them. Clone size and V and J calls were adopted from that table, with D and trimming inferred from the DNA. The repertoire holds about 230,000 clones, with 70% to 90% as singletons. These data belong to a study of blood T cell repertoires in COVID-19. Whole-study context: Collection of acute and convalescent COVID-19 samples took place in the United States, Italy and Spain.

The V and J ends lost 4 bases and 4 bases, in that order; junction bases with no gene match: 11. The CDR3 length is 17 residues. CDR1 is SGHNT, CDR2 YYREEE, per germline (reference sequence). J is TRBJ2-2 and V is TRBV5-4; 9 bases align to TRBD2. What was sequenced was peripheral blood. The receptor was isolated from a man aged 50-59 years with COVID-19, enrolled during active disease. The CDR3 DNA sequence: TGTGCCAGCAGCCCCGGGGGGGCGGGAGGGATCACCGGGGAGCTGTTTTTT. As protein: CASSPGGAGGITGELFF.